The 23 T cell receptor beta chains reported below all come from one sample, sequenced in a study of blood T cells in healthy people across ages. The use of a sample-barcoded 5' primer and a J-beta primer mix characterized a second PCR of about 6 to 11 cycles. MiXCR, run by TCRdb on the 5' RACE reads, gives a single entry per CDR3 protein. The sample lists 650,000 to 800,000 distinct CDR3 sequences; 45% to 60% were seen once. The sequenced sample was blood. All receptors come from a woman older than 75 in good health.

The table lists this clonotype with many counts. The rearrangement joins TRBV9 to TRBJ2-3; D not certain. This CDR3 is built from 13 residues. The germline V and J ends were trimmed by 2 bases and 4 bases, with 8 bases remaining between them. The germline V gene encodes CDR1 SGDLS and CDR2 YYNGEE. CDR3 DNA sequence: TGTGCCAGCAGCGTGCAGGTATCAGATACGCAGTATTTT. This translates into CASSVQVSDTQYF.

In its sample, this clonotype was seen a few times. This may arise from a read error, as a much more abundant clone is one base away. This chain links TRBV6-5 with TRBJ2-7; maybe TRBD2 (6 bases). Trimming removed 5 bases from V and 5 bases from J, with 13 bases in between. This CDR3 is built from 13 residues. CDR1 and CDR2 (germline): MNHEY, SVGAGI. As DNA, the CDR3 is TGTGCCAGCAGTGGGTGGAGGGGAGACGAGCAGTACTTC. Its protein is CASSGWRGDEQYF.

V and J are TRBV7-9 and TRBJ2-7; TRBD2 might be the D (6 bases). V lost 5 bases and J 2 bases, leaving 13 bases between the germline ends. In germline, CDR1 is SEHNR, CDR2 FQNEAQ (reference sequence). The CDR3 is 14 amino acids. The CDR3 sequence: CASSTGTPPYEQYF. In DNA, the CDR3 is TGTGCCAGCAGCACCGGGACTCCGCCCTACGAGCAGTACTTC.

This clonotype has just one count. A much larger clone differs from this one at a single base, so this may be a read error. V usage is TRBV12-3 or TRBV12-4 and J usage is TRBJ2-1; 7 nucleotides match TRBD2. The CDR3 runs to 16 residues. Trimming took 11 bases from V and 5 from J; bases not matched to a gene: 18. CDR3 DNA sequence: TGTGCCGGCAACCGATGGGCTAGCGGAACGGACAATGAGCAGTTCTTC. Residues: CAGNRWASGTDNEQFF.

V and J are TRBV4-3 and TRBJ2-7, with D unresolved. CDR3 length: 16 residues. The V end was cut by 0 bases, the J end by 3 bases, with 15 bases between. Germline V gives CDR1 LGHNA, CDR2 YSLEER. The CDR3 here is CASSQDPSVRIYEQYF. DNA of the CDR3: TGCGCCAGCAGCCAAGATCCCAGCGTCCGGATCTACGAGCAGTACTTC.

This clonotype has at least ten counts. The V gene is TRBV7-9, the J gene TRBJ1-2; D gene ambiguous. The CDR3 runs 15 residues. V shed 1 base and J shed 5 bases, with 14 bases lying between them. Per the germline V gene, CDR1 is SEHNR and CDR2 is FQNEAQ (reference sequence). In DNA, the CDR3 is TGTGCCAGCAGCTTAGGGGGTGTTGCCTCTTATGGCTACACCTTC. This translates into CASSLGGVASYGYTF.

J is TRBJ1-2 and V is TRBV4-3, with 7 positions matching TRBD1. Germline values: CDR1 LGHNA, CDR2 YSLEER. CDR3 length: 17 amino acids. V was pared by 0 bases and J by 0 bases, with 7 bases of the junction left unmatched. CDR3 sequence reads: CASSQDESGGSNYGYTF. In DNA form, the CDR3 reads TGCGCCAGCAGCCAAGACGAATCAGGGGGGTCTAACTATGGCTACACCTTC.

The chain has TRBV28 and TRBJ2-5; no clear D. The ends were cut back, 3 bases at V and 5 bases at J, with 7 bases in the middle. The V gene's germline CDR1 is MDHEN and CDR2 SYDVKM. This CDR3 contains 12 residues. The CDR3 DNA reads TGTGCCAGCAGTTTTTATGGGGAGACCCAGTACTTC. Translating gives CASSFYGETQYF.

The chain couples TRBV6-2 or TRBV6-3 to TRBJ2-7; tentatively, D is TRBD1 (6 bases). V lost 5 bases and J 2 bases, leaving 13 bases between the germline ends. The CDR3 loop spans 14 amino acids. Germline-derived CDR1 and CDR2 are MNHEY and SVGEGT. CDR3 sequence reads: CASSPPGQPYEQYF. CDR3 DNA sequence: TGTGCCAGCAGTCCCCCGGGACAACCCTACGAGCAGTACTTC.

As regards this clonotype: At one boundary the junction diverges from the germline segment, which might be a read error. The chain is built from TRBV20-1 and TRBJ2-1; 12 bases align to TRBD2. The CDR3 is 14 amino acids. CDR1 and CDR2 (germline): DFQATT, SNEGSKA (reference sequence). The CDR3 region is CSVRRLAGVNEQFF. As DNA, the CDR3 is TGCAGTGTTAGAAGACTAGCGGGAGTCAATGAGCAGTTCTTC.

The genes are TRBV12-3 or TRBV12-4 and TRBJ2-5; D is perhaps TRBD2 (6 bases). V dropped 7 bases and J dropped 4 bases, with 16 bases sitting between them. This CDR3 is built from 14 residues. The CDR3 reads CASTLPGGPETQYF. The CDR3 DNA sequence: TGTGCCAGCACCCTCCCCGGGGGACCAGAGACCCAGTACTTC.

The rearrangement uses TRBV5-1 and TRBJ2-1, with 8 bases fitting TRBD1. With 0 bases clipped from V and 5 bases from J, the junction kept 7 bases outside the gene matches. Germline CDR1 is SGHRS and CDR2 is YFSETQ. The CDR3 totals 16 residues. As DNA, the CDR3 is TGCGCCAGCAGCTTGGGGACAGGGTTAGTGGACAATGAGCAGTTCTTC. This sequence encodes CASSLGTGLVDNEQFF.

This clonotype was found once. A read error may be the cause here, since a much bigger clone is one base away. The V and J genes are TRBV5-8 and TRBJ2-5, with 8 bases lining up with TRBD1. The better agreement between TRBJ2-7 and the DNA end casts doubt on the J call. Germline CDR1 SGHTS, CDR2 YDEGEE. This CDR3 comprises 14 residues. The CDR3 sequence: CASRSRDRSYEQYF. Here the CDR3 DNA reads TGTGCCAGTCGCAGCCGGGACAGGAGCTACGAGCAGTACTTC.

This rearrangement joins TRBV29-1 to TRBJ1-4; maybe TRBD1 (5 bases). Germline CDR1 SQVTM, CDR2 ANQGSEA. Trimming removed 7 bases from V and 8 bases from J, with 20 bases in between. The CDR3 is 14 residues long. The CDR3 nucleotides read TGCAGCGCCAGAGGTGGGCAGGGCCCGGAAAAACTGTTTTTT. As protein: CSARGGQGPEKLFF.

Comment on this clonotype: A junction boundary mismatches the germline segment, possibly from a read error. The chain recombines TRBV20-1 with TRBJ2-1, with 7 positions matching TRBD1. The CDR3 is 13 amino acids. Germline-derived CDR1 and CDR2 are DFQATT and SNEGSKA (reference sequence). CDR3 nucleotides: TGCAGTGCCACCAAGGGGGCGGACAATGGGCAGTTCTTC. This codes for CSATKGADNGQFF.

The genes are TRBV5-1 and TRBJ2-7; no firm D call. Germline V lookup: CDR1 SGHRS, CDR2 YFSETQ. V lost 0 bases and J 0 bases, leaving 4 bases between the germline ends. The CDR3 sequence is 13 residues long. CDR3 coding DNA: TGCGCCAGCAGCTTGGACATCTCCTACGAGCAGTACTTC. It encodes CASSLDISYEQYF.

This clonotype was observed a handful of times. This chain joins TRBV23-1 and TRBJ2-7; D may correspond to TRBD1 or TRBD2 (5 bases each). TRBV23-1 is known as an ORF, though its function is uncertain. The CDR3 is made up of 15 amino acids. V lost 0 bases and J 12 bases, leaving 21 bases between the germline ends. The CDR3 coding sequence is TGCGCCAGCAGTCAATCGGAAACTCCCCGAGACGGGGCGTACTTC. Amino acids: CASSQSETPRDGAYF.

The DNA for the CDR3 is TGCGCCAGCAGCTGGACCGGGACAGGGGGGGACTATGGCTACACCTTC. It specifies CASSWTGTGGDYGYTF. V usage is TRBV5-1 and J usage is TRBJ1-2; 11 bases align to TRBD1. Germline V gene sequence: CDR1 SGHRS, CDR2 YFSETQ. The trim removed 3 bases at V and 3 bases at J, leaving 7 bases unmatched. CDR3 length: 16 amino acids.

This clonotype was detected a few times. CDR3 sequence: CASRSGGDTQYF. DNA of the CDR3: TGTGCCAGCAGGTCAGGGGGAGATACGCAGTATTTT. The genes are TRBV12-3 or TRBV12-4 and TRBJ2-3; TRBD1 aligns across 7 bases. The CDR3 is 12 residues long. V was pared by 6 bases and J by 5 bases, with 2 bases of the junction left unmatched.

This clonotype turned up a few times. CDR3 DNA: TGTGCCAGCAGCTTGGGGGGTACAGGAGGACCCACTGAAGCTTTCTTT. Residues: CASSLGGTGGPTEAFF. The rearrangement links TRBV5-6 to TRBJ1-1; maybe TRBD1 (5 bases). V dropped 0 bases and J dropped 4 bases, with 16 bases sitting between them. The CDR3 extends over 16 amino acids. CDR1 and CDR2 from the germline V gene are SGHDT and YYEEEE. Full variable domain (remainder filled in from reference TRBV5-6 and TRBJ1-1): DAGVTQSPTHLIKTRGQQVTLRCSPKSGHDTVSWYQQALGQGPQFIFQYYEEEERQRGNFPDRFSGHQFPNYSSELNVNALLLGDSALYLCASSLGGTGGPTEAFFGQGTRLTVV.

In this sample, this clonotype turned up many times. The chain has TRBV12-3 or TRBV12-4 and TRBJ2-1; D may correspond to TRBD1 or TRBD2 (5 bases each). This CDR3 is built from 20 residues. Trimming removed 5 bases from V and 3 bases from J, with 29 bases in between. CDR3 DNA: TGTGCCAGCAGTCCGCTCCGCGGCCGGGGACGAGACCAAGACTACAATGAGCAGTTCTTC. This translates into CASSPLRGRGRDQDYNEQFF.

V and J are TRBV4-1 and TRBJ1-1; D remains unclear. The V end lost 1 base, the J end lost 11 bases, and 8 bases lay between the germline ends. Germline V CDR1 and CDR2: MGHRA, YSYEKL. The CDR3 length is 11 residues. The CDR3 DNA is TGCGCCAGCAGCCAAGGCGTGGGGGCTTTCTTT. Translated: CASSQGVGAFF.

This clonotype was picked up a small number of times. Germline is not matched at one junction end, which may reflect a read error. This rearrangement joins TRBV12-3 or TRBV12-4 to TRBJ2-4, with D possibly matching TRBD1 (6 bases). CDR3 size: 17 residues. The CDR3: CASSKGGLALAKNIRYF. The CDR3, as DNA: TGTGCCAGCAGTAAAGGGGGATTGGCGTTAGCCAAAAACATTCGGTACTTC.